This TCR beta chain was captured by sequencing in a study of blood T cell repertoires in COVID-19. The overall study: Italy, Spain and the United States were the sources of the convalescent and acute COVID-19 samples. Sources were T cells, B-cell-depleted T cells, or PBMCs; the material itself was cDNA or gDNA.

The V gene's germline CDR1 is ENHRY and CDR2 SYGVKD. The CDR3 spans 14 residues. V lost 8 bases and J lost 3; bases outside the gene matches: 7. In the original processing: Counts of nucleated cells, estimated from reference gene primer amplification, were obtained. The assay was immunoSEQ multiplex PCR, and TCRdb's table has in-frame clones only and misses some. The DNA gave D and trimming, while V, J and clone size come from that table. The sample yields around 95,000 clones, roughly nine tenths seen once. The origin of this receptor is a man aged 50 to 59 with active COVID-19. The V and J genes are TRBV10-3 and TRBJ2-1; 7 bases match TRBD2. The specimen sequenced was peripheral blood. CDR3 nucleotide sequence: TGTGCCATCGGTCCAGGCGGGAGCTACAATGAGCAGTTCTTC. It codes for CAIGPGGSYNEQFF.